Listed below are T cell receptor beta chains from one sample, sequenced in a study of cytomegalovirus exposure and HLA in healthy donors. Data came from immunoSEQ multiplex PCR; TCRdb stores just in-frame clones and leaves some out. This table holds approximately 210,000 clones, about 83% found once. Sequencing was performed on PBMCs. The receptor set was obtained from a woman younger than 35 in good health and CMV-seronegative. Both conserved end residues are part of each CDR3. D genes are given only for firm matches. Clone size is shown for a subset of rows, as once, few, many or a class of expanded clone.

J gene | D gene | clone size | V gene | CDR3 DNA | CDR3 protein
TRBJ2-6 | NA | NA | TRBV7-9 | TGTGCCAGCAGCTTGATGGTGGCTGCCGGGGCCAACGTCCTGACTTTC | CASSLMVAAGANVLTF
TRBJ2-3 | NA | NA | TRBV7-3 | TGTGCCAGCAGCTTAACTTCAGGGGACACGCAGTATTTT | CASSLTSGDTQYF
TRBJ2-7 | TRBD2 | NA | TRBV29-1 | TGCAGCGCTGGGAGGGCGAACTACTACGAGCAGTACTTC | CSAGRANYYEQYF
TRBJ2-3 | NA | NA | TRBV5-5 | TGTGCCAGCAGCAGACGACTGGGCACAGATACGCAGTATTTT | CASSRRLGTDTQYF
TRBJ2-7 | NA | NA | TRBV6-6 | TGTGCCAGCAGCCCTCCCCGAGGGAATGGGCAGCTCGAGCAGTACTTC | CASSPPRGNGQLEQYF
TRBJ2-7 | NA | NA | TRBV7-9 | TGTGCCAGCAGCTTAGAAGACAGGTCCTACGAGCAGTACTTC | CASSLEDRSYEQYF
TRBJ1-3 | TRBD1 | NA | TRBV18 | TGTGCCAGCTCAGAGACAGGGGTGAGCTCTGGAAACACCATATATTTT | CASSETGVSSGNTIYF
TRBJ1-4 | NA | NA | TRBV5-1 | TGCGCCAGCAGCTGGGGAGCTGGGAATGAAAAACTGTTTTTT | CASSWGAGNEKLFF
TRBJ2-7 | TRBD2 | NA | TRBV28 | TGTGCCAGCAGTTTATGGTTAGGTGGAGGTAGCGGGAAAATTAACGCGGCGTACTTC | CASSLWLGGGSGKINAAYF
TRBJ1-6 | NA | NA | TRBV4-1 | TGCGCCAGCAGCCCCAGGGGAAAGGGCGGCTATAATTCACCCCTCCACTTT | CASSPRGKGGYNSPLHF
TRBJ1-1 | NA | NA | TRBV29-1 | TGCAGCGTTGATTTGACAGGCCTTATGACTGAAGCTTTCTTT | CSVDLTGLMTEAFF
TRBJ1-4 | TRBD1 | once | TRBV7-8 | TGTGCCAGCAGCTTAATGGGGACAGGGAGAAATGAAAAACTGTTTTTT | CASSLMGTGRNEKLFF
TRBJ1-2 | NA | NA | TRBV18 | TGTGCCAGCTCACCACCCGGGGTCCCCTATGGCTACACCTTC | CASSPPGVPYGYTF
TRBJ1-2 | NA | NA | TRBV7-3 | TGTGCCAGCAGCTTAATTGGCCACTATGGCTACACCTTC | CASSLIGHYGYTF
TRBJ2-2 | TRBD2 | NA | TRBV19 | TGTGCCAGTAGTCTCTCGGGGGGGTACACCGGGGAGCTGTTTTTT | CASSLSGGYTGELFF
TRBJ1-2 | TRBD1 | NA | TRBV27 | TGTGCCAGCGGTCCCTGGACAGGGGAATCTTGGGGCTACACCTTC | CASGPWTGESWGYTF
TRBJ1-2 | NA | NA | TRBV18 | TGTGCCAGCTCAATTTCCTCCCCAGGGAACTATGGCTACACCTTC | CASSISSPGNYGYTF
TRBJ2-3 | TRBD1 | NA | TRBV2 | TGTGCCACCGACGACAGGGCATCAGATACGCAGTATTTT | CATDDRASDTQYF
TRBJ1-5 | NA | NA | TRBV30 | TGTGCCTGGAAATCCGGGACATTAAGCAATCAGCCCCAGCATTTT | CAWKSGTLSNQPQHF
TRBJ1-1 | TRBD1 | NA | TRBV5-1 | TGCGCCAGCAGCCGTGACAGGGGGCGCATTAACACTGAAGCTTTCTTT | CASSRDRGRINTEAFF
TRBJ2-4 | TRBD1 | NA | TRBV19 | TGTGCCAGTAGTTCGGGACAGGGGAAAAACATTCAGTACTTC | CASSSGQGKNIQYF
TRBJ1-4 | NA | NA | TRBV2 | TGTGCCAGCGTACAGGGCTTAAAGGATGAAAAACTGTTTTTT | CASVQGLKDEKLFF
TRBJ1-1 | NA | NA | TRBV15 | TGTGCCACCAGCAGAGGGTGGGAGACAGGTATGAACACTGAAGCTTTCTTT | CATSRGWETGMNTEAFF
TRBJ1-1 | NA | NA | TRBV27 | TGTGCCAGCAGTTTTCTCCCCTTTTTGAACACTGAAGCTTTCTTT | CASSFLPFLNTEAFF
TRBJ1-6 | NA | NA | TRBV9 | TGTGCCAGCAGCGCATCTCCGTTGTTGGGGCGCACCCTCCACTTT | CASSASPLLGRTLHF
TRBJ1-5 | NA | NA | TRBV7-8 | TGTGCCAGCAGCGGGGAGAGGTTTAGCAATCAGCCCCAGCATTTT | CASSGERFSNQPQHF
TRBJ2-7 | NA | NA | TRBV6-5 | TGTGCCAGCAGAGACACCTACGAGCAGTACTTC | CASRDTYEQYF
TRBJ2-2 | TRBD1 | NA | TRBV5-1 | TGCGCCAGCAGCTTGGCCGGGACAGGAGTATCCGGGGAGCTGTTTTTT | CASSLAGTGVSGELFF
TRBJ2-1 | NA | NA | TRBV11-2 | TGTGCCAGCAGCTTATTCGACACAGTGTATGAGCAGTTCTTC | CASSLFDTVYEQFF
TRBJ1-3 | TRBD1 | NA | TRBV11-2 | TGTGCCAGCAGCTTACAGGGGGCGCCGGGAAACACCATATATTTT | CASSLQGAPGNTIYF
TRBJ1-1 | NA | once | TRBV7-2 | TGTGCCAGCAGCTTAGTGTCTAGGGGAGAAGCTTTCTTT | CASSLVSRGEAFF
TRBJ1-5 | NA | once | TRBV18 | TGTGCCAGCTCACTCGACAGGAGCAATCAGCCCCAGCATTTT | CASSLDRSNQPQHF
TRBJ2-7 | TRBD1 | NA | TRBV29-1 | TGCAGCGTTGGGACAGGCGGTTTGGAGCAGTACTTC | CSVGTGGLEQYF
TRBJ2-1 | TRBD2 | once | TRBV11-3 | TGTGCCAGCAGCTTGTCCGGTTTGGGCGGGAGCGTAAATGAGCAGTTCTTC | CASSLSGLGGSVNEQFF
TRBJ2-1 | TRBD1 | NA | TRBV29-1 | TGCAGCGTTGCGGGACAGGACTACAATGAGCAGTTCTTC | CSVAGQDYNEQFF
TRBJ2-7 | TRBD2 | NA | TRBV29-1 | TGCAGCGTCTCGGGGGGGACTAACCTATACGAGCAGTACTTC | CSVSGGTNLYEQYF
TRBJ2-7 | TRBD2 | NA | TRBV5-1 | TGCGCCAGCAGCTGGGGGACTAGCGGGGCGTCCTCCTACGAGCAGTACTTC | CASSWGTSGASSYEQYF